The 24 T cell receptor beta chains given below trace back to one sample, sequenced in a study of T-cell reconstitution after alpha-beta-depleted transplantation in children. It was with unique molecular identifiers that the TCRbeta library was prepared. From the PCR reads, TCRdb called clonotypes with MiXCR, one entry per CDR3 protein. The sample lists 350,000 to 500,000 distinct CDR3 sequences; roughly 44% were seen once. The sequenced sample was PBMCs, obtained before TCRalphabeta/CD19-depleted stem cell transplant. Receptors originate from a girl aged 2-10 years with aplastic anemia, due to receive a stem cell transplant.

This clonotype was seen only a few times. V gene TRBV6-1 combines with J gene TRBJ1-2; tentative D call: TRBD1 (5 bases). Germline CDR1 is MNHNS and CDR2 is SASEGT. Trimming pared 7 bases from V and 4 bases from J, leaving 13 bases between. This CDR3 is 13 amino acids long. The CDR3 DNA reads as TGTGCCAGCACTGGGGGATTAGGCTATGGCTACACCTTC. This encodes CASTGGLGYGYTF.

In its sample, this clonotype was seen many times. The rearrangement links TRBV11-2 to TRBJ2-1; D perhaps matches TRBD2 (7 bases). The CDR3 is made up of 19 amino acids. The germline CDR1 and CDR2 sequences are SGHAT and FQNNGV. V lost 5 bases and J 8 bases, leaving 31 bases between the germline ends. DNA for the CDR3: TGTGCCAGCAGCCCCTGGGGGGGGCAAGTCAACGGCGTAAAGGATGAGCAGTTCTTC. This gives the protein CASSPWGGQVNGVKDEQFF.

The chain has TRBV19 and TRBJ2-1; D remains unclear. This CDR3 region has 15 residues. V dropped 6 bases and J dropped 2 bases, with 14 bases sitting between them. Per germline, CDR1 LNHDA and CDR2 SQIVND (reference sequence). CDR3 nucleotide sequence: TGTGCCAGTAGCCAGAACACGGAGCCCTACAATGAGCAGTTCTTC. As protein: CASSQNTEPYNEQFF. Full variable domain (remainder filled in from reference TRBV19 and TRBJ2-1): DGGITQSPKYLFRKEGQNVTLSCEQNLNHDAMYWYRQDPGQGLRLIYYSQIVNDFQKGDIAEGYSVSREKKESFPLTVTSAQKNPTAFYLCASSQNTEPYNEQFFGPGTRLTVL.

The gene calls are TRBV6-2 or TRBV6-3 and TRBJ2-2; 7 bases are shared with TRBD2. V lost 5 bases, J lost 6 bases, and 6 bases stayed unmatched. This CDR3 has 14 residues. Germline CDR1 is MNHEY and CDR2 is SVGEGT. The CDR3 region is CASSKREEAGELFF. CDR3 nucleotides: TGTGCCAGCAGTAAACGGGAGGAGGCCGGGGAGCTGTTTTTT.

Ten or more counts support this clonotype. This sequence joins TRBV5-6 and TRBJ2-1; TRBD2 is a possible D gene (6 bases). The V gene lost 4 bases and the J gene lost 7 bases, with 12 bases spanning the gap. This CDR3 is 13 amino acids long. CDR1 and CDR2 from the germline V gene are SGHDT and YYEEEE. CDR3 in amino acids: CASSRPGRNEQFF. The CDR3, as DNA: TGTGCCAGCAGCCGACCAGGGAGGAATGAGCAGTTCTTC.

V usage is TRBV7-8 and J usage is TRBJ2-7; a possible D gene is TRBD2 (5 bases). The CDR3 totals 14 residues. The V gene's germline CDR1 is SGHVS and CDR2 FQNEAQ. V was shortened by 5 bases and J by 3 bases, with 14 bases between the two germline ends. The CDR3 region is CASSPKEAVYEQYF. The CDR3 DNA sequence: TGTGCCAGCAGCCCAAAGGAGGCGGTCTACGAGCAGTACTTC.

In this sample, this clonotype turned up a few times. The chain is built from TRBV30 and TRBJ1-6, with 7 bases identical to TRBD1. Trimming took 1 base from V and 9 from J; bases not matched to a gene: 3. The CDR3 loop spans 13 amino acids. Germline CDR1 GTSNPN, CDR2 SVGIG (reference sequence). The CDR3 loop reads CAWSGTGLSPLHF. The DNA for the CDR3 is TGTGCCTGGAGTGGGACAGGCCTTTCACCCCTCCACTTT. Combining the CDR3 with reference TRBV30 and TRBJ1-6 gives the whole variable domain SQTIHQWPATLVQPVGSPLSLECTVEGTSNPNLYWYRQAAGRGLQLLFYSVGIGQISSEVPQNLSASRPQDRQFILSSKKLLLSDSGFYLCAWSGTGLSPLHFGNGTRLTVT.

The chain combines TRBV7-6 with TRBJ1-1, with D possibly TRBD1 on 6 matching bases. Germline CDR1 SGHVS, CDR2 FNYEAQ. V shed 4 bases and J shed 6 bases, with 18 bases lying between them. CDR3 length: 15 residues. The DNA for the CDR3 is TGTGCCAGCAGCTCGCGACAGGACTTGGAACCTGAAGCTTTCTTT. Translated, it gives CASSSRQDLEPEAFF. The full variable domain, its missing parts supplied by reference TRBV7-6 and TRBJ1-1, is GAGVSQSPRYKVTKRGQDVALRCDPISGHVSLYWYRQALGQGPEFLTYFNYEAQQDKSGLPNDRFSAERPEGSISTLTIQRTEQRDSAMYRCASSSRQDLEPEAFFGQGTRLTVV.

V is TRBV20-1 and J is TRBJ2-4; 9 bases match TRBD1. Looked up from germline, CDR1 is DFQATT and CDR2 is SNEGSKA (reference sequence). Trimming removed 3 bases from V and 0 bases from J; junction bases left unmatched: 15. CDR3 length equals 19 residues. CDR3 region: CSASHGTGMFLGAKNIQYF. The CDR3 DNA reads as TGCAGTGCTAGTCATGGGACAGGGATGTTTCTGGGAGCCAAAAACATTCAGTACTTC.

The chain uses TRBV28 and TRBJ2-1; possibly TRBD1 for D (6 bases). The CDR3 is made up of 14 amino acids. The V end was cut by 7 bases, the J end by 9 bases, with 19 bases between. Germline V gene sequence: CDR1 MDHEN, CDR2 SYDVKM. The DNA for the CDR3 is TGTGCCAGCAAATCGGCAGGGGATCTTGGTGAGCAGTTCTTC. Amino acids: CASKSAGDLGEQFF.

V and J are TRBV10-3 and TRBJ2-3; weak D call: TRBD2 (6 bases). The length of the CDR3 is 17 residues. The germline V gene encodes CDR1 ENHRY and CDR2 SYGVKD. Trimming stripped 6 bases from V and 3 bases from J, with 22 bases between. The CDR3 here is CAISQTGTAAGTDTQYF. The CDR3 DNA sequence: TGTGCCATCAGCCAAACCGGGACCGCGGCGGGGACAGATACGCAGTATTTT.

This clonotype was seen ten or more times. The chain carries TRBV20-1 and TRBJ2-5; TRBD2 aligns across 9 bases. The V segment lost 5 bases and the J segment 0 bases; nucleotides outside the gene matches: 4. The CDR3 is 14 residues long. The V gene's germline CDR1 is DFQATT and CDR2 SNEGSKA (reference sequence). CDR3 loop: CSAAAGGDQETQYF. In DNA form, the CDR3 reads TGCAGTGCTGCGGCGGGAGGGGACCAAGAGACCCAGTACTTC.

CDR3 loop: CASSRQTGLAAPDTQYF. The CDR3 bases are TGTGCCAGCAGCAGGCAAACGGGACTAGCGGCCCCAGATACGCAGTATTTT. The J gene is TRBJ2-3, the V gene TRBV7-2; 11 bases agree with TRBD2. Germline loops: CDR1 SGHTA, CDR2 FQGNSA. This CDR3 contains 17 residues. V lost 5 bases, J lost 4 bases, and 11 bases stayed unmatched. Together with reference TRBV7-2 and TRBJ2-3, the CDR3 gives the full variable domain: GAGVSQSPSNKVTEKGKDVELRCDPISGHTALYWYRQSLGQGLEFLIYFQGNSAPDKSGLPSDRFSAERTGGSVSTLTIQRTQQEDSAVYLCASSRQTGLAAPDTQYFGPGTRLTVL.

The chain is built from TRBV7-6 and TRBJ2-1; D gene unclear. The CDR3 is made up of 15 amino acids. Trimming cost V 2 bases and J 2 bases, with 10 bases left between them. In germline, CDR1 is SGHVS, CDR2 FNYEAQ. In DNA form, the CDR3 reads TGTGCCAGCAGCTTAAGGACCCCGCCCTACAATGAGCAGTTCTTC. The encoded protein is CASSLRTPPYNEQFF.

This clonotype showed up many times. The V and J genes are TRBV20-1 and TRBJ2-7, with TRBD2 matching over 10 bases. The junction had 5 bases not matched to a gene; V was cut back by 6 bases and J by 0 bases. Germline V gene lookup returns CDR1 DFQATT and CDR2 SNEGSKA (reference sequence). CDR3 length: 14 residues. The CDR3 bases are TGCAGTGCCGAGCGGGAGGGCGTCTCCTACGAGCAGTACTTC. As protein: CSAEREGVSYEQYF.

The table lists this clonotype with many counts. This chain links TRBV5-1 with TRBJ2-1, with D unresolved. The length of the CDR3 is 12 residues. CDR1 is SGHRS and CDR2 is YFSETQ in the germline V gene. Deletions cut 5 bases from V and 5 bases from J, with 8 bases between. The CDR3 reads CASSLNHNEQFF. CDR3 sequence (DNA): TGCGCCAGCAGTTTGAATCACAATGAGCAGTTCTTC.

In DNA, the CDR3 is TGCGCCAGCAGCTTGGAGGTTAGCGGCAATGAGCAGTTCTTC. Translation gives CASSLEVSGNEQFF. The chain joins TRBV5-1 to TRBJ2-1; TRBD2 is a possible D gene (6 bases). Germline CDR1 reads SGHRS; CDR2 reads YFSETQ. V was pared by 0 bases and J by 6 bases, with 10 bases between. CDR3 length: 14 amino acids.

This clonotype was recorded a few times. This chain links TRBV11-1 with TRBJ2-1, with D perhaps matching TRBD2 (5 bases). The V end was cut by 5 bases, the J end by 8 bases, with 13 bases between. Germline CDR1 SGHAT, CDR2 FQDESV (reference sequence). This CDR3 region has 13 residues. CDR3 loop: CASSKKLGDEQFF. In nucleotides, the CDR3 is TGTGCCAGCAGCAAGAAGCTCGGGGATGAGCAGTTCTTC. Complete variable domain (other parts from reference TRBV11-1 and TRBJ2-1): EAEVAQSPRYKITEKSQAVAFWCDPISGHATLYWYRQILGQGPELLVQFQDESVVDDSQLPKDRFSAERLKGVDSTLKIQPAELGDSAMYLCASSKKLGDEQFFGPGTRLTVL.

This clonotype was picked up a small number of times. The CDR3, as DNA: TGTGCCAGCAGCCCTGATCCGGACAGGGGATACTACGAGCAGTACTTC. It is translated as CASSPDPDRGYYEQYF. This chain links TRBV7-8 with TRBJ2-7, with TRBD1 identical over 9 bases. V dropped 5 bases and J dropped 3; count of bases not matched to a gene: 11. The CDR3 runs 16 residues. Germline V gene sequence: CDR1 SGHVS, CDR2 FQNEAQ.

This clonotype was found many times. The V and J genes are TRBV20-1 and TRBJ2-1, with 8 bases that match TRBD2. This CDR3 region has 14 residues. Germline V gene lookup returns CDR1 DFQATT and CDR2 SNEGSKA (reference sequence). The J segment lost 3 bases and the V segment lost 6 bases, leaving 7 bases of the junction unmatched. The CDR3 reads CSAPHGRGYNEQFF. For the CDR3, the DNA is TGCAGTGCCCCCCACGGGAGGGGCTACAATGAGCAGTTCTTC.

About this clonotype: An end of the junction differs from the germline gene, which may be a read error. The chain joins TRBV12-3 or TRBV12-4 to TRBJ1-5, with 12 bases fitting TRBD1. This CDR3 is built from 16 residues. The CDR3 sequence is CASSWGTGGLDQPHHF. The CDR3 DNA sequence: TGTGCCAGCAGTTGGGGGACAGGGGGCTTAGATCAGCCCCATCATTTT.

This clonotype was observed a handful of times. J is TRBJ1-5 and V is TRBV6-6; D unclear. This CDR3 has 11 residues. Trimming removed 4 bases from V and 9 bases from J, with 7 bases in between. Germline lookup yields CDR1 MNHNY and CDR2 SVGAGI (reference sequence). CDR3 sequence (DNA): TGTGCCAGCAGTTCCCCTGGGCCCCAGCATTTT. It specifies CASSSPGPQHF.

This rearrangement joins TRBV12-3 or TRBV12-4 to TRBJ2-1; no clear D gene. V was cut by 5 bases and J by 9 bases, with 17 bases left in between. This CDR3 is built from 14 residues. The CDR3 nucleotides read TGTGCCAGCAGTCGACTGGCCCCTCCCAGTGAGCAGTTCTTC. It specifies CASSRLAPPSEQFF.

In its sample, this clonotype was seen once. The CDR3 sequence is CASSELQGTQPQHF. CDR3 nucleotides: TGCGCCAGCAGTGAACTACAGGGTACCCAGCCCCAGCATTTT. The J gene is TRBJ1-5, the V gene TRBV10-2; possibly TRBD1 for D (6 bases). The germline V and J ends were trimmed by 3 bases and 7 bases, with 13 bases remaining between them. The CDR3 contains 14 residues. The germline V gene has CDR1 WSHSY and CDR2 SAAADI.